Shown below are 26 T cell receptor beta chains from a single sample sequenced in a study of T cell repertoires in cytomegalovirus infection. TCRdb reanalysed the reads using MiXCR and keeps one entry per CDR3 protein. The sample lists about 310,000 distinct CDR3 sequences, just under 25% occurring once. These receptors have no known antigen. This sample comprised cultured PBMCs, obtained from culture after CMV antigen stimulation. The receptors derive from a human donor in good health (CMV status not recorded). Some clones in this sample may be carry-over from other donors' samples.

This clonotype has a count of ten or more. This chain joins TRBV7-2 and TRBJ2-2; D is perhaps TRBD2 (5 bases). The ends were cut back, 6 bases at V and 5 bases at J, with 13 bases in the middle. This CDR3 region has 14 residues. The germline gives CDR1 SGHTA, CDR2 FQGNSA. The CDR3 here is CASRKDPGTGELFF. CDR3 nucleotide sequence: TGTGCCAGCAGGAAGGACCCGGGGACCGGGGAGCTGTTTTTT.

The chain recombines TRBV20-1 with TRBJ1-3; D remains unclear. CDR1 DFQATT and CDR2 SNEGSKA come from the germline V gene (reference sequence). CDR3 length: 15 residues. The ends were cut back, 3 bases at V and 0 bases at J, with 12 bases in the middle. The CDR3 region is CSASPDTFSGNTIYF. DNA of the CDR3: TGCAGTGCTAGCCCAGACACTTTCTCTGGAAACACCATATATTTT.

As regards this clonotype: One end of the junction varies from germline; a read error may be responsible. The genes are TRBV5-3 and TRBJ1-5; D not resolved. TRBV5-3 is an ORF for which the function is uncertain. This CDR3 has 13 amino acids. This CDR3 reads CASSSRPYQPQHF. The CDR3, as DNA: TGTGCCAGCAGCTCGCGTCCCTATCAGCCCCAGCATTTT.

This clonotype appeared a few times. CDR3 nucleotides: TGTGCCAGCAGCCTCGGGAATCTTTACTCCAATGAGCAGTTCTTC. Translation: CASSLGNLYSNEQFF. The rearrangement links TRBV11-2 to TRBJ2-1, with D tentatively TRBD2 (5 bases). Trimming removed 5 bases from V and 6 bases from J, with 17 bases in between. The CDR3 extends over 15 amino acids. Germline assignment: CDR1 SGHAT and CDR2 FQNNGV.

The gene calls are TRBV19 and TRBJ2-1; D possibly corresponds to TRBD2 (5 bases). Germline lookup yields CDR1 LNHDA and CDR2 SQIVND (reference sequence). The CDR3 has 15 residues. The V and J ends lost 10 bases and 5 bases respectively, with 21 bases between them. The CDR3 sequence is CATSPELYSNNEQFF. For the CDR3, the DNA is TGTGCCACTAGCCCGGAGTTGTACTCTAACAATGAGCAGTTCTTC.

V gene TRBV11-3 combines with J gene TRBJ2-7, with D possibly TRBD2 on 5 matching bases. This CDR3 is 14 amino acids long. V gave up 1 base and J gave up 6 bases, with 13 bases separating them. Germline-derived CDR1 and CDR2 are SGHNT and YENEEA. CDR3 DNA: TGTGCCAGCAGCTTAGGTGGTTCGGGAAGCGAGCAGTACGTC. This gives the protein CASSLGGSGSEQYV.

V is TRBV18 and J is TRBJ2-3, with 14 positions matching TRBD2. This CDR3 has 18 amino acids. Unmatched junction bases numbered 8, after V lost 4 bases and J lost 2 bases. CDR1 and CDR2 from the germline V gene are KGHSH and LQKENI. CDR3 DNA sequence: TGTGCCAGCTCACTCCTTGGACTAGCGGGAGGTCTCACAGATACGCAGTATTTT. Residues: CASSLLGLAGGLTDTQYF.

This clonotype was seen a handful of times. The genes are TRBV12-3 or TRBV12-4 and TRBJ2-7; TRBD2 is a possible D gene (6 bases). CDR3 length equals 14 residues. Trimming stripped 0 bases from V and 3 bases from J, with 9 bases between. In DNA form, the CDR3 reads TGTGCCAGCAGTTTAGCGGGACTGGACTACGAGCAGTACTTC. Its translation: CASSLAGLDYEQYF.

This sequence joins TRBV6-6 and TRBJ1-5, with 8 bases matching TRBD1. Germline-derived CDR1 and CDR2 are MNHNY and SVGAGI (reference sequence). V was pared by 6 bases and J by 4 bases, with 8 bases of the junction left unmatched. The CDR3 has 15 amino acids. CDR3 sequence (DNA): TGTGCCAGCAGCACTTGGGACAGGAGGAATCAGCCCCAGCATTTT. Protein: CASSTWDRRNQPQHF.

V usage is TRBV29-1 and J usage is TRBJ2-3; 9 bases match TRBD2. The ends lost 4 bases at V and 2 bases at J; junction bases unmatched: 1. Germline values: CDR1 SQVTM, CDR2 ANQGSEA. The CDR3 loop spans 13 amino acids. CDR3 region: CSVGGRVTDTQYF. The CDR3 region has the DNA TGCAGCGTTGGCGGGAGGGTCACAGATACGCAGTATTTT.

In this sample, this clonotype turned up many times. This chain uses TRBV6-1 with TRBJ2-5; D unclear. The germline CDR1 and CDR2 sequences are MNHNS and SASEGT. V was shortened by 2 bases and J by 7 bases, with 17 bases between the two germline ends. This CDR3 region has 15 residues. CDR3 sequence: CASSEQSQIAGTQYF. CDR3 DNA: TGTGCCAGCAGTGAACAGTCGCAGATCGCTGGGACCCAGTACTTC.

The CDR3 DNA sequence: TGTGCCAGCAGACCCCGGACGGTGAACACTGGGGCTTTCTTT. Amino acids: CASRPRTVNTGAFF. This chain connects TRBV7-2 to TRBJ1-1; D remains ambiguous. V was cut by 6 bases and J by 11 bases, with 22 bases left in between. From germline, CDR1 is SGHTA and CDR2 FQGNSA. This CDR3 has 14 amino acids.

This clonotype was seen a few times. The chain recombines TRBV11-2 with TRBJ1-2; 10 positions match TRBD1. The CDR3 has 17 amino acids. The V segment lost 5 bases and the J segment 4 bases; nucleotides outside the gene matches: 13. CDR1 and CDR2 (germline): SGHAT, FQNNGV. Here the CDR3 reads CASSPSRDRGLIYGYTF. The CDR3 DNA reads as TGTGCCAGCAGCCCGTCCCGGGACAGGGGATTAATCTATGGCTACACCTTC.

This clonotype has more than one count but fewer than ten. V is TRBV7-2 and J is TRBJ2-3; tentative D call: TRBD2 (5 bases). V gave up 1 base and J gave up 5 bases, with 13 bases separating them. CDR1 is SGHTA, CDR2 FQGNSA, per germline. The CDR3 totals 15 residues. The CDR3 coding sequence is TGTGCCAGCAGCTTAGAGGGCGGGCTCAGAGATACGCAGTATTTT. Translated: CASSLEGGLRDTQYF.

In its sample, this clonotype was seen many times. The chain recombines TRBV6-2 or TRBV6-3 with TRBJ2-1; no clear D gene. With 6 bases removed from V and 5 bases from J, the gap between germline ends came to 17 bases. CDR1 and CDR2 (germline): MNHEY, SVGEGT. The CDR3 runs 15 residues. CDR3 bases: TGTGCCAGCAGCCCCTTCGTGGGCACTAACAATGAGCAGTTCTTC. Encoded protein: CASSPFVGTNNEQFF.

The chain links TRBV27 to TRBJ1-2; D gene unclear. CDR3 length equals 12 residues. V was trimmed by 6 bases and J by 4 bases, leaving 9 bases between them. CDR1 is MNHEY and CDR2 is SMNVEV in the germline V gene (reference sequence). CDR3 amino acids: CASSREGYGYTF. The CDR3 DNA sequence: TGTGCCAGCAGCCGGGAAGGCTATGGCTACACCTTC.

The chain has TRBV5-1 and TRBJ2-3, with 10 bases that match TRBD2. Germline V gene lookup returns CDR1 SGHRS and CDR2 YFSETQ. Trimming at V came to 7 bases and at J to 1 base, leaving 6 bases not matched to a gene. The CDR3 loop spans 15 amino acids. CDR3 sequence reads: CASYSGRSRTDTQYF. The CDR3 nucleotides read TGCGCCAGCTATAGCGGGAGGTCCCGCACAGATACGCAGTATTTT.

This clonotype appeared many times. The V and J genes are TRBV7-2 and TRBJ2-5, with TRBD1 identical over 11 bases. The trim removed 3 bases at V and 5 bases at J, leaving 11 bases unmatched. Germline CDR1 reads SGHTA; CDR2 reads FQGNSA. CDR3 size: 17 residues. In DNA form, the CDR3 reads TGTGCCAGCAGCTTGGGACAGGGGGTCCCGGCTCGGGAGACCCAGTACTTC. It encodes CASSLGQGVPARETQYF.

This clonotype has more than one count but fewer than ten. This rearrangement joins TRBV6-2 or TRBV6-3 to TRBJ1-2, with D uncertain. Trimming cost V 6 bases and J 2 bases, with 10 bases left between them. CDR3 size: 13 residues. Germline V gene data show CDR1 as MNHEY and CDR2 as SVGEGT. DNA of the CDR3: TGTGCCAGCAGCCGCCCCTTGAACTATGGCTACACCTTC. It codes for CASSRPLNYGYTF.

The chain joins TRBV28 to TRBJ2-6; the match to TRBD1 covers 9 bases. CDR3 length equals 20 residues. V shed 7 bases and J 0 bases; nucleotides not matched to a gene: 16. CDR1 MDHEN and CDR2 SYDVKM come from the germline V gene. In nucleotides, the CDR3 is TGTGCCAGCAACCGAGAAGAGGGACAGGGTCTGTTCTCTGGGGCCAACGTCCTGACTTTC. Translated, it gives CASNREEGQGLFSGANVLTF.

This clonotype was seen only a few times. The rearrangement uses TRBV7-2 and TRBJ2-4, with D maybe TRBD1 (5 bases). The CDR3 length is 14 residues. Germline CDR1 reads SGHTA; CDR2 reads FQGNSA. Deletions cut 5 bases from V and 3 bases from J, with 11 bases between. Here the CDR3 reads CASSTRESKNIQYF. The DNA of the CDR3 is TGTGCCAGCAGCACCAGGGAAAGCAAAAACATTCAGTACTTC.

This rearrangement joins TRBV6-6 to TRBJ2-1; D gene unclear. Between the trimmed V and J ends, which lost 0 bases and 0 bases, there was a span of 9 bases. The CDR3 loop spans 16 amino acids. Germline-derived CDR1 and CDR2 are MNHNY and SVGAGI (reference sequence). CDR3 DNA: TGTGCCAGCAGTTACTCGATGTTGTCCTCCTACAATGAGCAGTTCTTC. Amino acid sequence: CASSYSMLSSYNEQFF.

This clonotype was observed a handful of times. V is TRBV6-1 and J is TRBJ2-2; 9 bases align to TRBD1. This CDR3 has 15 residues. Germline V CDR1 and CDR2: MNHNS, SASEGT. Germline trimming cut 6 bases from V and 3 bases from J; bases unmatched to any gene: 5. In DNA form, the CDR3 reads TGTGCCAGCAGCGAGGGGACAGGGTACACCGGGGAGCTGTTTTTT. Translation gives CASSEGTGYTGELFF.

This clonotype has just a few counts. J is TRBJ2-2 and V is TRBV29-1, with D perhaps being TRBD1 or TRBD2 (5 bases each). The ends were cut back, 4 bases at V and 7 bases at J, with 16 bases in the middle. This CDR3 spans 14 amino acids. Germline-derived CDR1 and CDR2 are SQVTM and ANQGSEA. CDR3 in amino acids: CSVAVGTRGGELFF. CDR3 in DNA: TGCAGCGTTGCGGTCGGGACCCGAGGCGGGGAGCTGTTTTTT.

This chain joins TRBV7-8 and TRBJ2-7; no clear D gene. Germline CDR1 SGHVS, CDR2 FQNEAQ. This CDR3 region has 12 residues. Trimming shortened V by 5 bases and J by 7 bases, and 12 bases separated the two germline ends. CDR3 in amino acids: CASSPPLREQYF. In DNA form, the CDR3 reads TGTGCCAGCAGCCCCCCATTACGTGAGCAGTACTTC.

This chain connects TRBV7-2 to TRBJ1-5; D not certain. This CDR3 has 18 residues. Germline V gene lookup returns CDR1 SGHTA and CDR2 FQGNSA. The V end was cut by 2 bases, the J end by 1 base, with 18 bases between. DNA of the CDR3: TGTGCCAGCAGCTTAAGAGGCTACGGGTCTAGAAGCAATCAGCCCCAGCATTTT. This gives the protein CASSLRGYGSRSNQPQHF.